A single sample gave rise to the 29 T cell receptor beta chains below, sequenced in a study of tumor-infiltrating lymphocytes in primary liver carcinoma. RNA and DNA were co-extracted from about 19-30 mg of unsorted bulk tissue. Production of TCR beta cDNA used 500 ng total RNA together with a constant-region primer. Investigators got TCR beta libraries out of three nested multiplex PCR rounds, done with slightly modified ARM-PCR. The first two PCR rounds used TRBV1-TRBV30 forward primers with a C-beta reverse primer, around 10 cycles each. TCRdb called the multiplex PCR reads again in MiXCR, with one record for every CDR3 protein. Altogether over 95,000 distinct CDR3 sequences are present, approximately 68% being singletons, with the ten largest covering 9.5%. Sequenced: liver tumor tissue from sampling region 5. Regarding subset: tumor region T5, tumor centre. The receptors come from a woman aged 55-69 years with primary liver carcinoma and hepatitis B virus infection.

This clonotype was detected a few times. A much more abundant neighbour one base away suggests this may be a read error. This chain links TRBV4-1 with TRBJ2-3, with 8 bases identical to TRBD2. The CDR3 covers 17 residues. Germline V gene lookup returns CDR1 MGHRA and CDR2 YSYEKL. In DNA form, the CDR3 reads TGCGCCAGCAGCCCGCGCGTCAGCGGGAGTGCCACAGATATGCAGTATTTT. Translated, it gives CASSPRVSGSATDMQYF.

This clonotype was observed many times. The chain joins TRBV29-1 to TRBJ1-1; D not certain. The CDR3 spans 18 residues. Per the germline V gene, CDR1 is SQVTM and CDR2 is ANQGSEA. V dropped 0 bases and J dropped 1 base, with 21 bases sitting between them. The CDR3 here is CSVEDLLGYSHRNTEAFF. CDR3 bases: TGCAGCGTTGAAGATCTTCTGGGATATAGCCACAGGAACACTGAAGCTTTCTTT.

About this clonotype itself: The junction shows a germline mismatch at one end, possibly a read error. The CDR3 protein is CTSSEAPTANYGYTF. The DNA for the CDR3 is TGTACCAGCAGTGAAGCTCCGACAGCTAACTATGGCTACACCTTT. The J gene is TRBJ1-2, the V gene TRBV6-1, with D possibly matching TRBD1 (5 bases). This CDR3 spans 15 amino acids. Per the germline V gene, CDR1 is MNHNS and CDR2 is SASEGT.

A word on this clonotype: This is likely a read error, given that the CDR3 carries no conserved phenylalanine or tryptophan at its end. This chain links TRBV20-1 with TRBJ2-7; 9 nucleotides align to TRBD2. V gave up 3 bases and J gave up 2 bases; unmatched junction bases: 5. Germline loops: CDR1 DFQATT, CDR2 SNEGSKA (reference sequence). This CDR3 is 14 amino acids long. This CDR3 reads CSARNPSGAYEQYI. The CDR3 DNA sequence: TGCAGTGCTAGGAATCCTAGCGGGGCCTACGAGCAGTACATC.

About this clonotype itself: In this CDR3 the conserved last residue, phenylalanine or tryptophan, is missing, so a read error is likely. The chain couples TRBV12-3 or TRBV12-4 to TRBJ2-5, with D maybe TRBD1 (6 bases). This CDR3 is built from 14 residues. The ends were cut back, 5 bases at V and 4 bases at J, with 14 bases in the middle. CDR3 sequence: CASSPQGRGETQYV. In DNA, the CDR3 is TGTGCCAGCAGTCCACAGGGAAGAGGAGAGACCCAGTACGTC.

As regards this clonotype: A much larger clone differs from this one at a single base, so this may be a read error. This sequence joins TRBV12-3 or TRBV12-4 and TRBJ1-1, with 7 bases matching TRBD1. The CDR3 consists of 14 residues. The CDR3 DNA is TGTACCAGCAGTCCCGACGACAGGGACACTGAAGCTTTCTTT. This encodes CTSSPDDRDTEAFF.

Concerning this clonotype itself: A much larger clone sits a single nucleotide away, making a read error possible. Written as DNA, the CDR3 is TGTGCCAGCATTCCCCCGGGACACAATCAGTCCCAGCATTTT. It yields the protein CASIPPGHNQSQHF. The chain links TRBV6-1 to TRBJ1-5; D might be TRBD1 (6 bases). CDR3 length: 14 residues. CDR1 is MNHNS, CDR2 SASEGT, per germline.

The genes are TRBV10-3 and TRBJ2-7; tentatively, D is TRBD1 (5 bases). This CDR3 spans 12 amino acids. V gave up 11 bases and J gave up 0 bases, with 11 bases separating them. Germline CDR1 is ENHRY and CDR2 is SYGVKD. DNA for the CDR3: TGTGCCGCCCGACAGAACTCCTACGAGCAGTACTTC. Amino acid sequence: CAARQNSYEQYF.

This clonotype was counted only a few times. This chain joins TRBV2 and TRBJ2-4; TRBD1 matches 9 bases. The V gene's germline CDR1 is SNHLY and CDR2 FYNNEI. V lost 5 bases, J lost 0 bases, and 5 bases stayed unmatched. CDR3 length: 16 amino acids. As DNA, the CDR3 is TGTGCCAGCAGTCCAACAGGGGGCTTAGCCAAAAACATTCAGTACTTC. Its translation is CASSPTGGLAKNIQYF.

The chain couples TRBV20-1 to TRBJ2-5; no reliable D call. The V end lost 0 bases, the J end lost 1 base, and 15 bases lay between the germline ends. The CDR3 has 16 residues. Germline V gene sequence: CDR1 DFQATT, CDR2 SNEGSKA (reference sequence). The CDR3 region is CSARDYLVGLQETQYF. The CDR3 DNA follows: TGCAGTGCTAGAGACTATTTAGTGGGTCTCCAAGAGACCCAGTACTTC.

Sample share makes this clonotype medium-sized. This chain links TRBV12-3 or TRBV12-4 with TRBJ2-5; 9 nucleotides align to TRBD2. Trimming removed 5 bases from V and 3 bases from J; junction bases left unmatched: 4. The CDR3 has 14 amino acids. CDR3 DNA: TGTGCCAGCAGTCCGTCTAGCGGGAAAGAGACCCAGTACTTC. Protein product: CASSPSSGKETQYF.

In regard to this clonotype: The junction does not match germline at one end; this may be a read error. The V and J genes are TRBV28 and TRBJ2-1; TRBD2 aligns across 15 bases. CDR1 and CDR2 (germline): MDHEN, SYDVKM. The CDR3 totals 16 residues. CDR3 bases: TGTGCCCGCAGCACCGGACTAGCGGGAGGGTCCAATGAGCAGTTCTTC. This translates into CARSTGLAGGSNEQFF.

As for this clonotype: A much bigger clone sits one base away, suggesting this may be a read error. Given the absence of the conserved phenylalanine or tryptophan at the CDR3 end, a read error is likely. This chain uses TRBV29-1 with TRBJ2-5; 10 bases line up with TRBD2. Germline lookup yields CDR1 SQVTM and CDR2 ANQGSEA. The CDR3 contains 12 residues. V lost 7 bases, J lost 7 bases, and 6 bases stayed unmatched. This chain's CDR3 is CSAAEREGTQYL. The CDR3 DNA reads as TGCAGCGCCGCGGAGCGGGAGGGGACCCAGTACCTC.

Concerning this clonotype: No conserved phenylalanine or tryptophan ends this CDR3, so it is likely a read error. The rearrangement uses TRBV6-1 and TRBJ2-1; 8 bases agree with TRBD2. CDR3 length equals 14 residues. The V gene's germline CDR1 is MNHNS and CDR2 SASEGT. The CDR3 loop is CATRAGDSYNKQFS. The CDR3 region has the DNA TGTGCCACCCGAGCGGGGGACTCCTACAATAAGCAGTTCTCC.

A note on this clonotype: One end of the junction varies from germline; a read error may be responsible. J is TRBJ2-2 and V is TRBV6-5; unclear D gene. This CDR3 is built from 11 residues. CDR1 and CDR2 (germline): MNHEY, SVGAGI. This CDR3 reads CGSSLGGELFF. The CDR3 DNA reads as TGTGGCAGCAGTCTCGGAGGGGAGCTGTTTTTT.

As regards this clonotype: A much larger clone differs from this one at a single base, so this may be a read error. Because the CDR3 is missing its conserved closing phenylalanine or tryptophan, this is likely a read error. The J gene is TRBJ1-1, the V gene TRBV7-9; D is unresolved. This CDR3 has 15 residues. V lost 1 base, J lost 1 base, and 10 bases lay in between. Germline V lookup: CDR1 SEHNR, CDR2 FQNEAQ (reference sequence). CDR3: CASSLGGSPNTEAFL. CDR3 bases: TGTGCCAGCAGCTTAGGAGGCAGTCCGAACACTGAAGCTTTCTTA.

This clonotype was counted many times. This sequence joins TRBV12-3 or TRBV12-4 and TRBJ1-2, with D hard to call. The V end lost 6 bases, the J end lost 7 bases, and 6 bases lay between the germline ends. This CDR3 is 10 amino acids long. The CDR3 nucleotides read TGTGCCAGCAGACTGTCTGGCTACACCTTC. Translated, it gives CASRLSGYTF.

Concerning this clonotype itself: The CDR3 does not end in the conserved phenylalanine or tryptophan, so this is likely a read error. The chain links TRBV9 to TRBJ2-3; no definite D call. Trimming pared 3 bases from V and 5 bases from J, leaving 4 bases between. Germline loops: CDR1 SGDLS, CDR2 YYNGEE. The length of the CDR3 is 11 residues. CDR3 nucleotides: TGTGCCAGCAGCGCCATAGATACGCAGTATTCT. Protein: CASSAIDTQYS.

About this clonotype itself: Given a much more abundant clone one base away, this may be a read error. The chain has TRBV5-1 and TRBJ2-3; 8 bases agree with TRBD2. V lost 2 bases, J lost 2 bases, and 7 bases stayed unmatched. This CDR3 comprises 16 residues. The germline V gene encodes CDR1 SGHRS and CDR2 YFSETQ. The CDR3 is CASSFLAGLDTDTQYF. The CDR3 DNA reads as TGCGCCAGCAGCTTCCTAGCGGGCCTAGACACAGATACGCAGTATTTT.

By sample share, this clonotype is medium-sized (0.01 to 0.1%). The chain employs TRBV11-2 and TRBJ2-3; a possible D gene is TRBD2 (6 bases). The V gene lost 1 base and the J gene lost 1 base, with 12 bases spanning the gap. Germline CDR1 SGHAT, CDR2 FQNNGV. This CDR3 has 16 amino acids. The CDR3 nucleotides read TGTGCCAGCAGCTTAGTTGGCGGGATTGGCACAGATACGCAGTATTTT. It yields the protein CASSLVGGIGTDTQYF.

This clonotype has just one count. A read error is likely, as this CDR3 ends without the conserved phenylalanine or tryptophan. V and J are TRBV6-5 and TRBJ2-1; 7 nucleotides match TRBD2. This CDR3 has 15 residues. Germline V lookup: CDR1 MNHEY, CDR2 SVGAGI. This CDR3 reads CASTEAGSSYSEQFS. CDR3 bases: TGTGCCAGCACCGAAGCGGGAAGCTCCTACAGTGAGCAGTTCTCA.

The table lists this clonotype with a count of one. Germline is not matched at one junction end, which may reflect a read error. V gene TRBV11-2 combines with J gene TRBJ2-7; 8 bases are shared with TRBD2. This CDR3 comprises 13 residues. Germline loops: CDR1 SGHAT, CDR2 FQNNGV. The DNA for the CDR3 is TGTGCCAGCGGCGTACAGGGACTAGGGGAGCATTACTTC. This codes for CASGVQGLGEHYF.

To note about this clonotype: A read error may account for a junction end that differs from germline. The chain carries TRBV29-1 and TRBJ1-3, with 9 positions matching TRBD1. The CDR3 runs 17 residues. The germline CDR1 and CDR2 sequences are SQVTM and ANQGSEA. The DNA for the CDR3 is TGCAGCGTTGCGTGTCGGACAGGGGATATTGCTGGAGACACCATATATTTT. The encoded protein is CSVACRTGDIAGDTIYF.

For this clonotype: The junction does not match germline at one end; this may be a read error. This CDR3 is CASSLFGEAPPLAF. CDR3 DNA sequence: TGTGCCAGCAGCTTGTTTGGGGAAGCCCCACCCCTCGCCTTC. The chain couples TRBV7-9 to TRBJ1-2; D unresolved. The germline CDR1 and CDR2 sequences are SEHNR and FQNEAQ (reference sequence). The CDR3 is made up of 14 amino acids.

This clonotype was counted a single time. The junction departs from germline at one end; a sequencing error may be responsible. This chain uses TRBV6-2 or TRBV6-3 with TRBJ2-2, with TRBD2 identical over 8 bases. The CDR3 covers 14 residues. Germline CDR1 reads MNHEY; CDR2 reads SVGEGT. CDR3 nucleotides: TGTGCCGATAGCGGGGTACTGAACACCTGGGAGCTGTTTTTT. Its protein is CADSGVLNTWELFF.

Comments on this clonotype: Since the CDR3 does not end with the conserved phenylalanine or tryptophan, this likely comes from a read error. The chain employs TRBV12-3 or TRBV12-4 and TRBJ1-6, with TRBD1 matching 9 bases. The CDR3 is made up of 14 amino acids. CDR3 protein: CASSLTGGGSHLHS. CDR3 DNA: TGTGCCAGCAGTCTGACAGGGGGTGGTTCACACCTCCACTCT.

This clonotype was recorded many times. This chain joins TRBV6-1 and TRBJ1-5, with 7 bases lining up with TRBD1. V shed 5 bases and J 2 bases; nucleotides not matched to a gene: 6. Germline CDR1 MNHNS, CDR2 SASEGT. The CDR3 spans 15 residues. The CDR3 DNA reads as TGTGCCAGCAGTATCCGACAGGGCGGCAATCAGCCCCAGCATTTT. Its protein product is CASSIRQGGNQPQHF.

Notes on this clonotype: A junction end diverges from the germline sequence, so it may reflect a read error. This chain joins TRBV5-5 and TRBJ1-6, with D hard to call. The length of the CDR3 is 16 residues. The germline V gene encodes CDR1 SGHKS and CDR2 YYEKEE (reference sequence). This CDR3 reads CTSSARISSYNSPHHF. CDR3 coding DNA: TGTACCAGCAGCGCTAGGATCAGCTCCTATAATTCACCCCATCACTTT.

For this clonotype: This likely comes from a read error, as the CDR3 has no conserved phenylalanine or tryptophan at its end. The rearrangement uses TRBV28 and TRBJ1-2; 12 nucleotides agree with TRBD1. The CDR3 covers 15 residues. Germline V CDR1 and CDR2: MDHEN, SYDVKM. After removal of 6 bases from V and 8 bases from J, the junction contained 10 bases not matched to a gene. The DNA of the CDR3 is TGTGCCAGCAGACTCCCGGGACAGGGGGCTAGAGGCTACACCGTC. Translated: CASRLPGQGARGYTV.